The entry below gives a single T cell receptor (beta chain) sequence along with its context. Its antigen is still unknown. Compared with germline, one end of the junction differs, possibly owing to a read error. The data were obtained in a study of T-cell memory formation after mild COVID-19 (dated by TCRdb to the early 2020s). Regarding the study in general: Most TCR sequence clusters were specific to one of the two donors. Longitudinal TCRalpha and TCRbeta repertoire sequencing tracked T-cell clones expanding and contracting after mild COVID-19 in two donors. Two young, previously healthy adult volunteers, one female and one male, were included in the cohort. Summary of the overall study and its limitations: Contracting CD4+ clones appeared mostly in the CM and EM memory subsets, whereas CD8+ clones were enriched in EMRA. The study included only a couple of mild cases, and larger cohorts that include severe cases with pre-infection samples were judged to be necessary. Clones contracting from day 15 to 85 had balanced CD4/CD8 phenotypes, while a second wave expanding from day 15 to 37 was biased towards CD4+. Some responding clones were found in pre-infection memory, which suggests that pre-existing cross-reactive memory T cells took part in the SARS-CoV-2 response. SARS-CoV-2 specificity of the second-wave clones peaking on day 37 was not confirmed.

PBMCs were isolated by Ficoll-Paque density gradient centrifugation. TCRdb shows the sequencer as Illumina NovaSeq 6000. TCRalpha and TCRbeta cDNA libraries were built by 5'RACE with constant-segment primers, adding sample barcodes and unique molecular identifiers. RNA was extracted from every sample with Trizol reagent. The libraries were amplified in two PCR steps, and the second step added a second sample barcode and Illumina TruSeq adapters. The libraries were sequenced on an Illumina NovaSeq using 2 x 150 bp paired-end reads. The original pipeline was this. The reads were demultiplexed and collapsed into UMI-guided consensus sequences using migec v1.2.7. Using mixcr v2.1.11, the UMI consensuses were aligned to TRA and TRB V and J templates and assembled into clonotypes. Expanded or contracted clonotypes were those called significant by both edgeR and NoisET, with noise models trained on biological replicates. For edgeR calls, a false discovery rate-adjusted p below 0.01 and a log2 fold-change threshold of 1 were applied. PCA with hierarchical clustering of max-normalized trajectories of the 1000 most abundant clonotypes was used as exploratory dynamics analysis. The CD4 or CD8 phenotype of responding clones was assigned using the separately sequenced CD4+ and CD8+ repertoires. Through fastp at Q25 and MiXCR, TCRdb rebuilt clones from the public reads, retaining in-frame beta chains. Identical CDR3 proteins give one entry, which carries the most common genes and DNA. These V and J calls originate from TCRdb's pipeline instead of the authors' own analysis. Here the sample has approximately 500,000 distinct CDR3 sequences; approximately 23% occur a single time. The ten largest clones add up to around 13% of the sample.

In the germline V gene (reference sequence), CDR1 corresponds to LGHDT and CDR2 to YNNKEL. The CDR3, from cysteine to phenylalanine, totals 12 residues. The sequence is cut down to CDR3 DNA, 36 bases in frame from base 1. The sequence derives from an adult woman who had mild COVID-19 (a few samples of this study predate the infection). The sample titles of this study are shuffled in the database, so cell type and time point are left out; the donor was told from shared clones. The sequenced sample was PBMCs or a T cell subset sorted from them (not recorded which). The chain uses TRBV3-1 and TRBJ1-2, with a weak D call of TRBD1 (5 bases match). The CDR3: CASSEPGRGAIF. At the DNA level, the sequence is TGTGCCAGCAGCGAACCGGGACGAGGCGCCATCTTC.